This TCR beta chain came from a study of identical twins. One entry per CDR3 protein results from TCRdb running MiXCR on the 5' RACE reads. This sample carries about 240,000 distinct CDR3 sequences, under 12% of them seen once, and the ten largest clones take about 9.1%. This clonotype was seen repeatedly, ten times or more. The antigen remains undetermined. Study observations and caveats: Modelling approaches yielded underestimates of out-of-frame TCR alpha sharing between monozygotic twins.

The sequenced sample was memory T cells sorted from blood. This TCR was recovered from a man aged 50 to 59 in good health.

The CDR3 nucleotides are TGTGCCAGCAGTTCCCAGGTGAGGGGATACAATCAGCCCCAGCATTTT. Protein product: CASSSQVRGYNQPQHF. V and J are TRBV28 and TRBJ1-5; perhaps TRBD1 as D (5 bases). CDR3 length: 16 residues. Germline assignment: CDR1 MDHEN and CDR2 SYDVKM. V was shortened by 4 bases and J by 3 bases, with 16 bases between the two germline ends.